Many counts were recorded for the clone carrying this T cell receptor (beta chain). As yet, its antigen is unknown. The sample is drawn from a study of CD8 T cells in ankylosing spondylitis. Germline-derived CDR1 and CDR2 are DFQATT and SNEGSKA (reference sequence). V lost 2 bases to trimming and J lost 0 bases; unmatched junction nucleotides: 7. The CDR3 runs 15 residues. Using its own MiXCR run on the 5' RACE reads, TCRdb lists one record per CDR3 protein. This table has 500,000 to 650,000 distinct CDR3 sequences, over 4% appearing once. Study-level findings and limits: In ankylosing spondylitis blood, a motif of roughly eight highly homologous TCR beta variants appeared characteristic. A subset of motif variants has previously been described in the synovial fluid and blood of reactive arthritis.

This clonotype was obtained from a male donor with ankylosing spondylitis. The specimen was blood, either unsorted or a sorted T cell fraction (not recorded which). This chain connects TRBV20-1 to TRBJ2-7; TRBD1 matches 7 bases. The chain's CDR3 is CSARSAGTASYEQYF. The CDR3 DNA sequence: TGCAGTGCTAGATCGGCCGGGACAGCCTCCTACGAGCAGTACTTC.